A single sample is the source of the 24 T cell receptor beta chains below, sequenced in a study of cytomegalovirus exposure and HLA in healthy donors. Researchers ran the PCR with 60 Vbeta and 13 Jbeta primers. Data came from immunoSEQ multiplex PCR; TCRdb stores just in-frame clones and leaves some out. Found here are about 78,000 clones; the top ten clones hold roughly 8%. Input material: PBMCs. These receptors were obtained from a female donor in good health and CMV-seropositive.

V usage is TRBV18 and J usage is TRBJ2-1, with unresolved D. In germline, CDR1 is KGHSH, CDR2 LQKENI. The CDR3 has 13 residues. Trimming pared 8 bases from V and 6 bases from J, leaving 14 bases between. The CDR3 DNA reads TGTGCCAGCACGACCCAACCGGGCAATGAGCAGTTCTTC. This gives the protein CASTTQPGNEQFF.

The genes are TRBV6-1 and TRBJ2-7; a weak D match, TRBD2 (6 bases). V was cut by 5 bases and J by 5 bases, with 16 bases left in between. The CDR3 extends over 14 amino acids. CDR1 is MNHNS, CDR2 SASEGT, per germline. The chain's CDR3 is CASSRGGGPDEQYF. DNA of the CDR3: TGTGCCAGCAGTCGGGGAGGAGGGCCAGACGAGCAGTACTTC.

V usage is TRBV18 and J usage is TRBJ1-1; D call uncertain. The length of the CDR3 is 15 residues. Between the trimmed V and J ends, which lost 2 bases and 1 base, there was a span of 11 bases. Per the germline V gene, CDR1 is KGHSH and CDR2 is LQKENI. The CDR3 nucleotides read TGTGCCAGCTCACCAGGGCCAGAAGGGAACACTGAAGCTTTCTTT. Translation gives CASSPGPEGNTEAFF.

The genes are TRBV25-1 and TRBJ1-6, with 9 bases identical to TRBD1. Trimming cost V 10 bases and J 9 bases; bases outside gene matches: 7. This CDR3 spans 13 amino acids. The germline CDR1 and CDR2 sequences are MGHDK and SYGVNS. The CDR3 DNA is TGTGCCACCCGGGACAGGGAGGCTTCACCCCTCCACTTT. It specifies CATRDREASPLHF.

The chain recombines TRBV14 with TRBJ1-2, with 12 bases aligning to TRBD1. CDR1 is SGHDN, CDR2 FVKESK, per germline. Unmatched junction bases numbered 4, after V lost 2 bases and J lost 6 bases. CDR3 size: 15 residues. CDR3 sequence: CASSQPGQGADGYTF. In nucleotides, the CDR3 is TGTGCCAGCAGCCAACCGGGACAGGGGGCTGATGGCTACACCTTC.

J is TRBJ1-5 and V is TRBV5-8; TRBD1 matches 9 bases. The germline gives CDR1 SGHTS, CDR2 YDEGEE. V dropped 6 bases and J dropped 2; count of bases not matched to a gene: 6. The CDR3 loop spans 15 amino acids. This CDR3 reads CASNRDRVGNQPQHF. CDR3 nucleotide sequence: TGTGCCAGCAACCGGGACAGGGTAGGCAATCAGCCCCAGCATTTT. Using reference TRBV5-8 and TRBJ1-5 for the parts outside the CDR3, the full variable domain is EAGVTQSPTHLIKTRGQQATLRCSPISGHTSVYWYQQALGLGLQFLLWYDEGEERNRGNFPPRFSGRQFPNYSSELNVNALELEDSALYLCASNRDRVGNQPQHFGDGTRLSIL.

The J gene is TRBJ2-7, the V gene TRBV30; D may be TRBD2 (5 bases). The CDR3 consists of 13 residues. CDR1 GTSNPN and CDR2 SVGIG come from the germline V gene (reference sequence). V lost 6 bases to trimming and J lost 3 bases, with 15 bases between them. For the CDR3, the DNA is TGTGCCTGTCTTACAGCGGATCTCTACGAGCAGTACTTC. Translated: CACLTADLYEQYF.

The chain joins TRBV13 to TRBJ2-1, with no clear D. This CDR3 spans 16 amino acids. From germline, CDR1 is PRHDT and CDR2 FYEKMQ (reference sequence). The V and J ends lost 4 bases and 0 bases respectively, with 13 bases between them. The CDR3 protein is CASSSNMGSSYNEQFF. The DNA of the CDR3 is TGTGCCAGCAGCTCCAACATGGGCAGCTCCTACAATGAGCAGTTCTTC.

The chain carries TRBV27 and TRBJ1-6; 10 bases line up with TRBD1. Losses at the gene ends were 5 bases for V and 3 bases for J; bases not matched to a gene: 16. The CDR3 has 20 residues. CDR1 is MNHEY and CDR2 is SMNVEV in the germline V gene (reference sequence). The DNA of the CDR3 is TGTGCCAGCAGTACATACACCGGGACAGGGGAGAACCGCTATAATTCACCCCTCCACTTT. Residues: CASSTYTGTGENRYNSPLHF.

The V gene is TRBV15, the J gene TRBJ2-3, with 8 bases that match TRBD2. Per germline, CDR1 LNHNV and CDR2 YYDKDF (reference sequence). This CDR3 is built from 17 residues. Trimming at V came to 7 bases and at J to 0 bases, leaving 12 bases not matched to a gene. The CDR3 DNA reads as TGTGCCACCATCCAGTGGGTAGCGGGACTCAGCACAGATACGCAGTATTTT. It codes for CATIQWVAGLSTDTQYF.

The chain recombines TRBV2 with TRBJ1-2; 7 bases fit TRBD1. The V gene end was trimmed by 6 bases and the J gene end by 4 bases; junction bases not matched to a gene: 11. Germline V gene sequence: CDR1 SNHLY, CDR2 FYNNEI. The length of the CDR3 is 15 residues. The CDR3 loop reads CASRGTEIYFYGYTF. The CDR3 bases are TGTGCCAGCAGGGGGACAGAGATTTACTTCTATGGCTACACCTTC.

The chain employs TRBV4-3 and TRBJ2-3, with D perhaps TRBD2 (6 bases). Germline V gene sequence: CDR1 LGHNA, CDR2 YSLEER. V lost 1 base and J 5 bases, leaving 10 bases between the germline ends. The CDR3 spans 14 residues. The CDR3 loop reads CASSQGLGEDTQYF. CDR3 bases: TGCGCCAGCAGCCAAGGACTAGGGGAAGATACGCAGTATTTT.

V usage is TRBV18 and J usage is TRBJ2-3, with 14 nucleotides matching TRBD2. This CDR3 is 15 amino acids long. V trimming: 8 bases; J trimming: 2 bases; junction bases outside the gene matches: 3. Germline loops: CDR1 KGHSH, CDR2 LQKENI. The CDR3 nucleotides are TGTGCCAGCCGGGGACTAGCGGGGGTCACAGATACGCAGTATTTT. Its translation is CASRGLAGVTDTQYF.

The chain joins TRBV4-3 to TRBJ2-7; D remains ambiguous. This CDR3 comprises 13 residues. Trimming cost V 1 base and J 3 bases, with 7 bases left between them. Germline CDR1 reads LGHNA; CDR2 reads YSLEER. In nucleotides, the CDR3 is TGCGCCAGCAGCCAAGGAGTTGACTACGAGCAGTACTTC. Translating gives CASSQGVDYEQYF.

This chain uses TRBV13 with TRBJ2-3; possibly TRBD2 for D (5 bases). CDR3 length: 17 residues. Germline CDR1 reads PRHDT; CDR2 reads FYEKMQ (reference sequence). The V end lost 5 bases, the J end lost 3 bases, and 21 bases lay between the germline ends. The CDR3 region is CASSPHSSGPVTDTQYF. For the CDR3, the DNA is TGTGCCAGCAGCCCCCACTCCAGCGGCCCAGTGACAGATACGCAGTATTTT.

The CDR3 loop is CASPRNTGGLNSPLHF. As DNA, the CDR3 is TGTGCCAGCCCTAGAAACACAGGGGGGCTTAATTCACCCCTCCACTTT. The V gene is TRBV6-9, the J gene TRBJ1-6; 8 nucleotides agree with TRBD1. The CDR3 spans 16 residues. Germline trimming cut 8 bases from V and 6 bases from J; bases unmatched to any gene: 12. The germline V gene encodes CDR1 MNHGY and CDR2 SVAAGI.

V gene TRBV5-1 combines with J gene TRBJ2-7, with TRBD1 identical over 9 bases. V lost 1 base and J lost 3; bases outside the gene matches: 14. The CDR3 consists of 18 residues. Germline CDR1 SGHRS, CDR2 YFSETQ. The DNA of the CDR3 is TGCGCCAGCAGCTTGATTGGACAGGGGCTCTTGGGGGACTACGAGCAGTACTTC. It codes for CASSLIGQGLLGDYEQYF.

V and J are TRBV5-1 and TRBJ1-2, with 11 bases lining up with TRBD1. CDR1 and CDR2 (germline): SGHRS, YFSETQ. This CDR3 comprises 16 residues. The ends lost 3 bases at V and 4 bases at J; junction bases unmatched: 8. The CDR3 region has the DNA TGCGCCAGCAGCTCAACCACCGGGACAGGGGGCTATGGCTACACCTTC. Translated: CASSSTTGTGGYGYTF.

V gene TRBV7-2 combines with J gene TRBJ1-2; 8 bases agree with TRBD1. V was clipped by 3 bases and J by 3 bases; unmatched bases: 6. Per the germline V gene, CDR1 is SGHTA and CDR2 is FQGNSA. The CDR3 is 15 residues long. The CDR3 nucleotides are TGTGCCAGCAGCTTGGTCCCACAGGGGGACTATGGCTACACCTTC. Protein sequence: CASSLVPQGDYGYTF.

The chain combines TRBV9 with TRBJ1-3; 8 nucleotides align to TRBD1. The length of the CDR3 is 19 residues. The ends lost 4 bases at V and 2 bases at J; junction bases unmatched: 17. Germline V gives CDR1 SGDLS, CDR2 YYNGEE. CDR3 sequence: CASSPRTGLGREAGNTIYF. In DNA form, the CDR3 reads TGTGCCAGCAGCCCCCGGACAGGGCTCGGGCGTGAAGCTGGAAACACCATATATTTT.

The chain uses TRBV30 and TRBJ2-1; D is unclear. V dropped 2 bases and J dropped 9 bases, with 11 bases sitting between them. This CDR3 contains 12 residues. In germline, CDR1 is GTSNPN, CDR2 SVGIG (reference sequence). CDR3 sequence: CAWSNREFEQFF. CDR3 nucleotide sequence: TGTGCCTGGAGTAATCGAGAATTTGAGCAGTTCTTC.

The chain joins TRBV18 to TRBJ2-5; TRBD1 aligns across 8 bases. The J call is uncertain, as TRBJ2-7 better fits the DNA end. This CDR3 spans 15 amino acids. The germline V gene encodes CDR1 KGHSH and CDR2 LQKENI. CDR3 DNA: TGTGCCAGCTCACCAAGGACAGGGAGTGAGAACGAGCAGTACTTC. It is translated as CASSPRTGSENEQYF.

The CDR3 nucleotides are TGTGCCAGCAGTGAAGAGCAGGGACTAGCGAATCTAGATGAGCAGTTCTTC. Protein product: CASSEEQGLANLDEQFF. The genes are TRBV2 and TRBJ2-1; 10 bases agree with TRBD2. V shed 1 base, J shed 8 bases, and the junction held 11 bases outside the gene matches. The CDR3 has 17 residues. CDR1 SNHLY and CDR2 FYNNEI come from the germline V gene.

V gene TRBV12-5 combines with J gene TRBJ2-1, with 11 bases aligning to TRBD1. The V and J ends lost 6 bases and 9 bases, in that order; junction bases with no gene match: 10. CDR1 and CDR2 (germline): LGHNT, FRNRAP. The CDR3 spans 15 residues. In DNA form, the CDR3 reads TGTGCTAGTGGCCCATGGGACAGGGGGTATGGTGAGCAGTTCTTC. This translates into CASGPWDRGYGEQFF.